This TCR beta chain derives from a study of blood T cell repertoires in COVID-19. As for the study in general: The cDNA or gDNA used as material had been derived from T cells, B-cell-depleted T cells, or PBMCs.

The protocol was immunoSEQ multiplex PCR, while the TCRdb copy is restricted to in-frame clones and leaves out a portion. The table lists 140,000 or so clones, less than 90% of them singletons. This CDR3 comprises 14 residues. The ends lost 6 bases at V and 3 bases at J; junction bases unmatched: 5. Germline loops: CDR1 WNHNN, CDR2 SYGVQD (reference sequence). This receptor was obtained from a man aged 25 to 40 with COVID-19, enrolled during active disease. The V gene is TRBV10-1, the J gene TRBJ2-3, with 8 bases that match TRBD2. The specimen was peripheral blood. CDR3 nucleotide sequence: TGCGCCAGCAGCTTAGCGGGGTATACAGATACGCAGTATTTT. Residues: CASSLAGYTDTQYF.